The 13 T cell receptor beta chains below were found in one sample sequenced in a study of breast tumors, draining lymph nodes, adjacent tissues. A single record per CDR3 protein comes from TCRdb applying MiXCR to the multiplex PCR reads. The repertoire holds 130,000 or so distinct CDR3 sequences, about 22% seen once, with just over 2.5% in the top ten. Samples came from axillary lymph nodes draining the breast cancer. Input material: axillary lymph node tissue. The receptors come from a female donor with breast cancer. Some clones in this sample may be carry-over from other donors' samples.

The sample holds many counts of this clonotype. V gene TRBV4-3 combines with J gene TRBJ2-3; 7 bases map to TRBD2. The germline gives CDR1 LGHNA, CDR2 YSLEER. The CDR3 runs 15 residues. V shed 4 bases and J 6 bases; nucleotides not matched to a gene: 10. CDR3 DNA sequence: TGCGCCAGCAGCCGAAGAGCGGGATTTGGCGATACGCAGTATTTT. It codes for CASSRRAGFGDTQYF.

As to this clonotype: This may come from a read error, since a much larger clone is one base off. Given the absence of the conserved phenylalanine or tryptophan at the CDR3 end, a read error is likely. The rearrangement links TRBV12-3 or TRBV12-4 to TRBJ2-2; D is unresolved. The germline V and J ends were trimmed by 5 bases and 4 bases, with 11 bases remaining between them. The CDR3 is 14 amino acids. The CDR3 DNA reads as TGTGCCAGCAGTCCAAGACAAGTCACCGGGGAGCTGTTTCTT. This translates into CASSPRQVTGELFL.

A remark on this clonotype: This may stem from a read error, because a much larger clone lies one nucleotide away. This chain joins TRBV30 and TRBJ1-2; no clear D gene. In germline, CDR1 is GTSNPN, CDR2 SVGIG (reference sequence). This CDR3 has 13 residues. CDR3 residues: CAWGVLGKGGYTF. The CDR3 nucleotides are TGTGCCTGGGGTGTACTGGGGAAAGGCGGCTACACCTTC.

This clonotype was found many times. The chain recombines TRBV10-1 with TRBJ2-7; D possibly corresponds to TRBD1 (6 bases). The CDR3 has 11 residues. CDR1 is WNHNN, CDR2 SYGVQD, per germline (reference sequence). V was pared by 7 bases and J by 4 bases, with 8 bases between. The CDR3 loop is CASKGGYEQYF. The CDR3 bases are TGCGCCAGCAAAGGGGGTTACGAGCAGTACTTC.

This clonotype turned up a few times. The gene calls are TRBV19 and TRBJ2-1; the D gene is possibly TRBD2 (5 bases). With 3 bases removed from V and 4 bases from J, the gap between germline ends came to 16 bases. This CDR3 is built from 16 residues. Germline V gene lookup returns CDR1 LNHDA and CDR2 SQIVND (reference sequence). The CDR3 is CASSMRGRGRYNEQFF. DNA for the CDR3: TGTGCCAGTAGTATGCGAGGGAGAGGCCGTTACAATGAGCAGTTCTTC.

This clonotype was seen a single time. A much larger clone sits a single nucleotide away, making a read error possible. The chain combines TRBV7-7 with TRBJ1-5, with D perhaps TRBD1 (5 bases). The CDR3 has 15 residues. CDR1 SSHAT and CDR2 FNYEAQ come from the germline V gene (reference sequence). Between the trimmed V and J ends, which lost 0 bases and 4 bases, there was a span of 10 bases. The CDR3 nucleotides read TGTGCCAGCAGCTTAGCCAGGGAAAAAAATCAGCCCCAGCATTTT. It is translated as CASSLAREKNQPQHF.

This clonotype was counted many times. One end of the junction is discordant with germline, which a read error may explain. The rearrangement uses TRBV12-3 or TRBV12-4 and TRBJ2-7; 9 nucleotides agree with TRBD1. The CDR3 loop spans 14 amino acids. The CDR3 DNA reads TGTGTCAGCAGTTCGGGACAGGGTGGATCCGAGCAGTACTTC. Its protein is CVSSSGQGGSEQYF.

There are many counts of this clonotype. This sequence joins TRBV20-1 and TRBJ2-7, with TRBD1 identical over 9 bases. After removal of 5 bases from V and 6 bases from J, the junction contained 11 bases not matched to a gene. The germline V gene has CDR1 DFQATT and CDR2 SNEGSKA (reference sequence). The CDR3 spans 14 residues. The CDR3 sequence: CSASPGQGISEQYF. The CDR3 DNA reads as TGCAGTGCTTCTCCGGGACAGGGAATCTCCGAGCAGTACTTC.

This clonotype showed up many times. CDR3 sequence reads: CASRRGQGADSYNSPLHF. CDR3 sequence (DNA): TGTGCCAGCAGACGCGGACAGGGGGCAGACTCCTATAATTCACCCCTCCACTTT. V and J are TRBV6-6 and TRBJ1-6, with TRBD1 identical over 11 bases. This CDR3 region has 18 residues. Germline loops: CDR1 MNHNY, CDR2 SVGAGI (reference sequence). The V and J ends lost 6 bases and 0 bases, in that order; junction bases with no gene match: 7.

Points on this clonotype: Possible read error: a much larger clone is one base away. The chain employs TRBV7-3 and TRBJ2-5; 9 positions match TRBD2. This CDR3 has 15 residues. Germline-derived CDR1 and CDR2 are SGHTA and FQGTGA. With 1 base clipped from V and 5 bases from J, the junction kept 5 bases outside the gene matches. CDR3 sequence reads: CASSLSGRAGETQYF. CDR3 nucleotides: TGTGCCAGCAGCTTAAGCGGGAGGGCCGGGGAGACCCAGTACTTC.

Worth noting for this clonotype: A read error is possible here, since a much larger clone lies one base away. The CDR3 sequence: CASGSTPSGLAYEQYF. The CDR3 DNA reads TGTGCCAGCGGCTCCACCCCCTCAGGCCTGGCCTACGAGCAGTACTTC. The chain carries TRBV7-9 and TRBJ2-7; D remains ambiguous. The germline CDR1 and CDR2 sequences are SEHNR and FQNEAQ (reference sequence). The V end was cut by 8 bases, the J end by 2 bases, with 22 bases between. This CDR3 contains 16 residues.

The V gene is TRBV28, the J gene TRBJ2-1; D is possibly TRBD2 (5 bases). With 4 bases removed from V and 4 bases from J, the gap between germline ends came to 11 bases. Germline loops: CDR1 MDHEN, CDR2 SYDVKM. This CDR3 is built from 14 residues. CDR3 loop: CASSSGGRYNEQFF. Written as DNA, the CDR3 is TGTGCCAGCAGTTCCGGCGGGCGTTACAATGAGCAGTTCTTC. Based on the CDR3 plus reference TRBV28 and TRBJ2-1, the full variable domain is DVKVTQSSRYLVKRTGEKVFLECVQDMDHENMFWYRQDPGLGLRLIYFSYDVKMKEKGDIPEGYSVSREKKERFSLILESASTNQTSMYLCASSSGGRYNEQFFGPGTRLTVL.

The chain uses TRBV20-1 and TRBJ2-1; either TRBD1 or TRBD2 may supply D (5 bases each). V gave up 1 base and J gave up 0 bases, with 16 bases separating them. The CDR3 consists of 17 residues. Germline CDR1 and CDR2: DFQATT and SNEGSKA (reference sequence). CDR3 bases: TGCAGTGCTAGAGGGGACCCGAGACGGCACTCCTACAATGAGCAGTTCTTC. It yields the protein CSARGDPRRHSYNEQFF.